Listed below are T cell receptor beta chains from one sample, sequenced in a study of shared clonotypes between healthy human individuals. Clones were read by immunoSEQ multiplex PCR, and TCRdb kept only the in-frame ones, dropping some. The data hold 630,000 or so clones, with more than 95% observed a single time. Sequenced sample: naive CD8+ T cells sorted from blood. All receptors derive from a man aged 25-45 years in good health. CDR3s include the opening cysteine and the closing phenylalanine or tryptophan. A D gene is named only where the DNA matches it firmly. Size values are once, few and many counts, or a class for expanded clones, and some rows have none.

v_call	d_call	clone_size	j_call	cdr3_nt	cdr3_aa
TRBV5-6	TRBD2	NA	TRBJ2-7	TGTGCCAGCAGCGCCTACCTAGCGGGCCTCTACGAGCAGTACTTC	CASSAYLAGLYEQYF
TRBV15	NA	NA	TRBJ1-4	TGTGCCACCAGCAGATATCGGGTAATGAGTGGTGAAAAACTGTTTTTT	CATSRYRVMSGEKLFF
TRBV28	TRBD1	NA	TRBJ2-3	TGTGCCAGCAGTTTTATTTATGAGACAGGGTACCAAGGTGATATGGATACGCAGTATTTT	CASSFIYETGYQGDMDTQYF
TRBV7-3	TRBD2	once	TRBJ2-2	TGTGCCAGCAGCCTCACTAGCGGAATGAACACCGGGGAGCTGTTTTTT	CASSLTSGMNTGELFF
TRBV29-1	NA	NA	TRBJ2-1	TGCAGCGTTGATACTCCCGGGACGAACTTTGGGGATGAGCAGTTCTTC	CSVDTPGTNFGDEQFF
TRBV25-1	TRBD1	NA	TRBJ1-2	TGTGCCAGCAGCGTACTAGGACAGGGCTATGGCTACACCTTC	CASSVLGQGYGYTF
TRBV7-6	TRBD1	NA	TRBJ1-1	TGTGCCAGCAGCCCCATACCAGGACAGGGGAAGACCACTGAAGCTTTCTTT	CASSPIPGQGKTTEAFF
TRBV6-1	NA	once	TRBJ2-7	TGTGCCAGCAGTGAAACAGCCCGAGTTCCGGACTTC	CASSETARVPDF
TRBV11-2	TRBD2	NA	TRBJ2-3	TGTGCCAGCAGCCCACGGGAGGTTAGCACAGATACGCAGTATTTT	CASSPREVSTDTQYF
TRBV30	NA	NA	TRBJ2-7	TGTGCCTGGAGTCAAGAGGGGGTCAGCCTAACCTACGAGCAGTACTTC	CAWSQEGVSLTYEQYF
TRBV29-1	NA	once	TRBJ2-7	TGCAGCGTTGTATGGGGGCGGGACGAGCAGTACTTC	CSVVWGRDEQYF
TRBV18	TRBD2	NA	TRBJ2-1	TGTGCCAGCTCACCGACGACTAGCGGGAGGGCCTGGGAGCAGTTCTTC	CASSPTTSGRAWEQFF
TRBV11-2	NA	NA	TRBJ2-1	TGTGCCAGCAGCTTAGATTTGACGGTGGGGGATGAGCAGTTCTTC	CASSLDLTVGDEQFF
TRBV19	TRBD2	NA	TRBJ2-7	TGTGCCAGTGGGGCTAGCGGGAGTAGTTACGAGCAGTACTTC	CASGASGSSYEQYF
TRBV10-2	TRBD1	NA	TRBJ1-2	TGCGCCAGCAGTGAGGGACAGGGGGCCTCTGGTGGCTACACCTTC	CASSEGQGASGGYTF
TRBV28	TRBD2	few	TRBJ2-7	TGTGCCAGCAGTGAGATAGCGGGAGGCCCTGTTTACGAGCAGTACTTC	CASSEIAGGPVYEQYF
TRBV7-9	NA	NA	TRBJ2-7	TGTGCCAGCAGCTTTATAGGAGGTACGGGGGGCACGTACTTC	CASSFIGGTGGTYF
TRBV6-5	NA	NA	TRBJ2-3	TGTGCCAGCATCCCCCGGGGGTCGGGCACAGATACGCAGTATTTT	CASIPRGSGTDTQYF
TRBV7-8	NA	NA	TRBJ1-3	TGTGCCAGCAGCTTCTTTACTGGAAACACCATATATTTT	CASSFFTGNTIYF
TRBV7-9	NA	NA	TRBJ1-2	TGTGCCAGCAGCCTCGACGGCCTCTATGGCTACACCTTC	CASSLDGLYGYTF
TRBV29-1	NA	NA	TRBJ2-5	TGCAGCGTTGAACTGAGACACCGGGCAGAGACCCAGTACTTC	CSVELRHRAETQYF
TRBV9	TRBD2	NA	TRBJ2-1	TGTGCCAGCACGTCGGGGGGGCCGAGCTCCTACAATGAGCAGTTCTTC	CASTSGGPSSYNEQFF
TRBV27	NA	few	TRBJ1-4	TGTGCCAGCAGTTTATTAGGGGAATTTGAAAAACTGTTTTTT	CASSLLGEFEKLFF
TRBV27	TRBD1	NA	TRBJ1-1	TGTGCCAGCAGTCCCGGGACAGGGAACACTGAAGCTTTCTTT	CASSPGTGNTEAFF
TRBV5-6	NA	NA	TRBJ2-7	TGTGCCAGCAGCTCCGGGGACAAGGACGAGCAGTACTTC	CASSSGDKDEQYF
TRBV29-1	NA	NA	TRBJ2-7	TGCAGCGTTGCAGGTCATCGTTCCTACGAGCAGTACTTC	CSVAGHRSYEQYF
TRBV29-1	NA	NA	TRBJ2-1	TGCAGCGTTGGGGAGACCGGGAATGAGCAGTTCTTC	CSVGETGNEQFF
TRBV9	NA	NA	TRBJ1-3	TGTGCCAGCAGCGTAGGCTTCGGGGGCTCTGGAAACACCATATATTTT	CASSVGFGGSGNTIYF
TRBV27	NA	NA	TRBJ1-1	TGTGCCAGCAGTTTAGGGGTTCGGACTGAAGCTTTCTTT	CASSLGVRTEAFF
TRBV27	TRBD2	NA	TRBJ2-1	TGTGCCAGCAGACTAGGGACTAGCGGGAGCGTCTTCTTGAATGAGCAGTTCTTC	CASRLGTSGSVFLNEQFF
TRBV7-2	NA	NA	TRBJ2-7	TGTGCCAGCCAGACAGACTACGAGCAGTACTTC	CASQTDYEQYF
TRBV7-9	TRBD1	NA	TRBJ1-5	TGTGCCAGCAGCCCCGGGACAGGTATCCAGCCCCAGCATTTT	CASSPGTGIQPQHF
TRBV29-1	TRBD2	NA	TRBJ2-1	TGCAGCGTCATCCCGCTACTAGCGGGCACTGAGTATGAGCAGTTCTTC	CSVIPLLAGTEYEQFF
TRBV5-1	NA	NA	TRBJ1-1	TGCGCCAGCAGCGAACGGGGGGTGAACACTGAAGCTTTCTTT	CASSERGVNTEAFF
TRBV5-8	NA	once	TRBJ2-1	TGTGCCAGCAGGTCCTCGGCCCATGACGACAATGAGCAGTTCTTC	CASRSSAHDDNEQFF
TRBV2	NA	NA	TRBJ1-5	TGTGCCAGCCGGCACAAGGGGCACAATCAGCCCCAGCATTTT	CASRHKGHNQPQHF
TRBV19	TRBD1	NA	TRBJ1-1	TGTGCCAGTAGTATGAACAGGGGCCTTAACACTGAAGCTTTCTTT	CASSMNRGLNTEAFF
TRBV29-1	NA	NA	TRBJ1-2	TGCAGCGTTGAAGGATCGGGGGGTGGCTACACCTTC	CSVEGSGGGYTF
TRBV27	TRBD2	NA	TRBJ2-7	TGTGCCAGCAGTTCGCCGGGACTAGCAGAGTACGAGCAGTACTTC	CASSSPGLAEYEQYF
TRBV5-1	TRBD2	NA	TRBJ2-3	TGCGCCAGCAGCGGAGACATAACTAGCGGGAGGGCCGTAGATACGCAGTATTTT	CASSGDITSGRAVDTQYF
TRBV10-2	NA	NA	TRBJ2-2	TGCGCCAGCAGGTATAACACCGGGGAGCTGTTTTTT	CASRYNTGELFF
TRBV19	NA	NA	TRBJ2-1	TGTGCCAGTAGTATGTTAGTGGACGAGCAGTTCTTC	CASSMLVDEQFF
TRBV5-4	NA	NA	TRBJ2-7	TGTGCCAGCAGTATTGAGGCAGGGGGGCTCTACGAGCAGTACTTC	CASSIEAGGLYEQYF
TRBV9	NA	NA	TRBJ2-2	TGTGCCAGCAGCGGGAGTGACCGGGCCACCGGGGAGCTGTTTTTT	CASSGSDRATGELFF
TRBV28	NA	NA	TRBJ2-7	TGTGCCAGCAGCCCAGCACGACTCTCTTTTTACTACGAGCAGTACTTC	CASSPARLSFYYEQYF
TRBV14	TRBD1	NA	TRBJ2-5	TGTGCCAGCAGCCAAGCGTGGACAGGGGGCGGGGAGACCCAGTACTTC	CASSQAWTGGGETQYF
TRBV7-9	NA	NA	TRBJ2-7	TGTGCCAGCAGCTCGTCGGACTACGAGCAGTACTTC	CASSSSDYEQYF
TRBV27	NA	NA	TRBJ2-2	TGTGCCAGCAGTTTCACGAACACCGGGGAGCTGTTTTTT	CASSFTNTGELFF
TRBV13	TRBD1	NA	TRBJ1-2	TGTGCCAGCAGTCCAACTCCGGGACAGGGGAAATTCGAGTCGGATTTTAGCTATGGCTACACCTTC	CASSPTPGQGKFESDFSYGYTF
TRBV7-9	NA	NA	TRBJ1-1	TGTGCCAGCACCCAGATGGAGACTGAAGCTTTCTTT	CASTQMETEAFF
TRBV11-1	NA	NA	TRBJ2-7	TGTGCCAGCAGCTTAGGGGGCAACTCCTACGAGCAGTACTTC	CASSLGGNSYEQYF
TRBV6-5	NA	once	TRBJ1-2	TGTGCCAGCAGTGCCCCCGGGAACTATGGCTACACCTTC	CASSAPGNYGYTF